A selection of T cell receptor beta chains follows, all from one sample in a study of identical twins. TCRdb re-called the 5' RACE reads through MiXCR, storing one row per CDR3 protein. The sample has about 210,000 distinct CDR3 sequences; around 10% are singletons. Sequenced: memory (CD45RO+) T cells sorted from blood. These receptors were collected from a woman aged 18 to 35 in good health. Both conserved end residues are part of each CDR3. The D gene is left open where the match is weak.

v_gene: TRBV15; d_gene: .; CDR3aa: CATSREDRNTEAFF
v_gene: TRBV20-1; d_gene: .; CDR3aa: CSASPETNRAQYF
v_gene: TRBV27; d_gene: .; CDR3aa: CASSRNRGNEQFF
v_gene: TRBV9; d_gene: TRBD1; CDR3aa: CASTADRGGSDTQYF
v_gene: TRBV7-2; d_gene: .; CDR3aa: CASSLSGPTNNSPLHF
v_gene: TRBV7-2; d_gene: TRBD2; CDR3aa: CASSLAAGGRNEQFF
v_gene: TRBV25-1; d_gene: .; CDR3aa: CASSISGAYNEQFF
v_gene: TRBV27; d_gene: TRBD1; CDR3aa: CASGQGQGNEKLFF
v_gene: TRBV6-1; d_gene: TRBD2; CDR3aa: CASTRDAGGSYEQYF
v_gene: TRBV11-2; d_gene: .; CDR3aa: CASSSPGALGYEQYF
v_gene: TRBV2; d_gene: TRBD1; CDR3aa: CASSVTGDPDTQYF
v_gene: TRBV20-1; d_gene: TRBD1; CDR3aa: CSAPDRGKTQYF
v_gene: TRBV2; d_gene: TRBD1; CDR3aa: CASQTGVFNQPQHF
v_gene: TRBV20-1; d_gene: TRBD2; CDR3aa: CSGVQTSGGRTQYF
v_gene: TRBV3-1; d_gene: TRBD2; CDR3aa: CASSQVASGTLREQFF
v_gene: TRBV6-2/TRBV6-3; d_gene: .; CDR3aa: CASSSSVRRVATDTQYF
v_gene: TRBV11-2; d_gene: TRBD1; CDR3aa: CASSFGTGLKQNTDTQYF
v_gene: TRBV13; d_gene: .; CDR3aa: CASSLKGRQETQYF
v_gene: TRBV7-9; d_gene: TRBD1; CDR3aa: CASSSGQGWTLEQSF
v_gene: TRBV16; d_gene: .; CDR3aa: CASSPERGSTEAFF
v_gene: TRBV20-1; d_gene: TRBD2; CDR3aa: CSASRSGGTLGDEQFF
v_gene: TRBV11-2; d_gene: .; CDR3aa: CASSSMNTEAFF
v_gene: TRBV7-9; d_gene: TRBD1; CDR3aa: CASSAGQGAGEKLFF
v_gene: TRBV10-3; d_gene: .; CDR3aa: CAISESTRDSQFF
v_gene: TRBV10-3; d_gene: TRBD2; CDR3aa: CATRTSGSGGTGELFF
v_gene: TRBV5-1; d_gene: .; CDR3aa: CASSLTPDGNYGYTF
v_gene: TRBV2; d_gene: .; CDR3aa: CASRRERTQETQYF
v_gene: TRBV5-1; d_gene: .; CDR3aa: CASSLSATFSSYEQYF
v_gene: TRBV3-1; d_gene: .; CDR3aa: CASSQDLDKTYEQYF
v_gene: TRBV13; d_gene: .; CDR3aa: CASSSSMRKNIQYF
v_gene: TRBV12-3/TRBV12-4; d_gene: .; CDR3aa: CASSPYQPQHF
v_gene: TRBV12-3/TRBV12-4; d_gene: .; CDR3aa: CASRTLGYNEQFF
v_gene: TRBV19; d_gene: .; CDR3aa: CATFPRASLLNEQFF
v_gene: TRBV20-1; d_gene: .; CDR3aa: CSASAQGNEQFF
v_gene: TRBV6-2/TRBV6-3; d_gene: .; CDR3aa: CASKGELDSHEQFF
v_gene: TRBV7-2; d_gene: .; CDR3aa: CASSLMTTTNIQYF
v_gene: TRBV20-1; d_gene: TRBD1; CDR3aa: CSAREGGQKETQYF
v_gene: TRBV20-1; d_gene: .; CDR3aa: CSASRRGGGSYEQYF
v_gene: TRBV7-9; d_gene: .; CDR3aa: CASSRLVSGTDTQYF
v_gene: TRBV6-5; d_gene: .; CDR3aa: CASSYGGTPDDYGYTF
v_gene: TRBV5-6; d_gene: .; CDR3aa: CASSLLLQSHEQYF
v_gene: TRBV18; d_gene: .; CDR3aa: CASSRGGVRETQYF